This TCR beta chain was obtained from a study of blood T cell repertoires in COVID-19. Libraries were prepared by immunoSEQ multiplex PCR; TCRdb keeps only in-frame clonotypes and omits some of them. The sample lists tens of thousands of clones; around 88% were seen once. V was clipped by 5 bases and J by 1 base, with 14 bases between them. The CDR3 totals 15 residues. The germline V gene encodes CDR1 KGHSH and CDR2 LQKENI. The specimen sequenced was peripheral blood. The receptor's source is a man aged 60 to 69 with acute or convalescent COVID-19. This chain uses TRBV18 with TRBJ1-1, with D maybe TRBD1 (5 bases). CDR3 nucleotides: TGTGCCAGCTCAATAAATACTGGGGCGAACACTGAAGCTTTCTTT. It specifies CASSINTGANTEAFF.